This T cell receptor beta chain was recorded in a study of tumor-infiltrating lymphocytes in oesophageal squamous cell carcinoma. TCRdb reprocessed the PCR reads via MiXCR and lists one record per CDR3 protein. Among roughly 17,000 distinct CDR3 sequences listed, approximately 46% were seen once. This CDR3 region has 16 residues. The germline V gene has CDR1 SGHAT and CDR2 FQNNGV. V was pared by 6 bases and J by 5 bases, with 13 bases of the junction left unmatched. This TCR came from a male donor with esophageal squamous cell carcinoma. Sequences were obtained from esophageal tumor tissue. The chain joins TRBV11-2 to TRBJ2-5; 9 bases fit TRBD1. CDR3: CASRAYTGGLMETQYF. The CDR3 nucleotides are TGTGCCAGCAGGGCTTATACAGGGGGCTTGATGGAGACCCAGTACTTC.